Sequencing of this T cell receptor beta chain was carried out in a study of cytomegalovirus exposure and HLA in healthy donors. This PCR relied on a set of 60 Vbeta primers and 13 Jbeta primers. In the authors' methods: In a later analysis, of around 83 million unique beta chains, 9 million to 11 million appeared in at least two donors. This table comes from immunoSEQ multiplex PCR, and its TCRdb copy is limited to in-frame clones, with some not included. V and J calls and clone size are as listed in that table; D and trimming were resolved from the DNA. The repertoire table contains more than 100,000 clones. As for this clone: What it recognizes is unknown.

Germline CDR1 SGHRS, CDR2 YFSETQ. CDR3 length: 13 amino acids. V was cut by 4 bases and J by 2 bases, with 9 bases left in between. Findings of the study overall: A later analysis showed TCR association rates differing by HLA locus, peaking at DRB1 and lowest at HLA-C.

This clonotype originated in a man between 18 and 29 years old in good health and CMV-seronegative. The chain carries TRBV5-1 and TRBJ1-1; D is uncertain. The sample consisted of PBMCs. DNA for the CDR3: TGCGCCAGCAGCCAGCGGACCAACACTGAAGCTTTCTTT. This translates into CASSQRTNTEAFF.